Listed below are T cell receptor beta chains from one sample, sequenced in a study of regulatory T cells in long-lasting Graves disease. MiXCR was run by TCRdb on the multiplex PCR reads, yielding one entry per CDR3 protein. The repertoire includes about 540,000 distinct CDR3 sequences, roughly 14% of them detected once, and about 9.1% sits in the top ten. These data also formed part of another study, on T cells in Graves' hyperthyroidism and ophthalmopathy.

The input for sequencing was peripheral blood mononuclear cells (PBMCs), taken at new diagnosis, from a patient treated with antithyroid drugs. Receptors were obtained from a man aged 25-40 years with Graves disease. Both conserved end residues are part of each CDR3. Fields, in order: clone size, J gene, CDR3 length, D gene, V gene, CDR3 protein, CDR3 DNA. D genes are given only for firm matches. Size values are once, few and many counts, or a class for expanded clones, and some rows have none.

abundance: few; j_gene: TRBJ2-4; len: 16; d_gene: .; v_gene: TRBV20-1; CDR3aa: CSDDVAEGRAKNIQYF; CDR3nt: TGCAGTGATGATGTAGCGGAGGGGAGAGCCAAAAACATTCAGTACTTC
abundance: few; j_gene: TRBJ2-3; len: 15; d_gene: TRBD1; v_gene: TRBV3-1; CDR3aa: CASSQLEGASDTQYF; CDR3nt: TGTGCCAGCAGCCAATTAGAGGGGGCCTCAGATACGCAGTATTTT
abundance: few; j_gene: TRBJ2-1; len: 13; d_gene: .; v_gene: TRBV19; CDR3aa: CASTRSALGEQFF; CDR3nt: TGTGCCAGTACCAGGTCGGCCCTCGGTGAGCAGTTCTTC
abundance: few; j_gene: TRBJ2-5; len: 13; d_gene: TRBD2; v_gene: TRBV3-1; CDR3aa: CVPSGSNQETQYF; CDR3nt: TGTGTGCCTAGCGGGAGTAACCAAGAGACCCAGTACTTC
abundance: many; j_gene: TRBJ2-3; len: 14; d_gene: .; v_gene: TRBV20-1; CDR3aa: CSVTRMSYTDTQYF; CDR3nt: TGCAGTGTCACACGTATGTCTTACACAGATACGCAGTATTTT
abundance: .; j_gene: TRBJ2-7; len: 18; d_gene: TRBD2; v_gene: TRBV11-2; CDR3aa: CASSLVPPSGRGAYEQYF; CDR3nt: TGTGCCAGCAGCTTAGTACCCCCTAGCGGGAGGGGAGCCTACGAGCAGTACTTC
abundance: .; j_gene: TRBJ2-7; len: 15; d_gene: .; v_gene: TRBV25-1; CDR3aa: CASTPGGTSSYEQYF; CDR3nt: TGTGCCAGCACCCCTGGGGGGACGAGCTCCTACGAGCAGTACTTC
abundance: many; j_gene: TRBJ2-3; len: 15; d_gene: .; v_gene: TRBV28; CDR3aa: CASSLLQDSTDTQYF; CDR3nt: TGTGCCAGCAGTTTACTCCAGGACAGCACAGATACGCAGTATTTT
abundance: .; j_gene: TRBJ2-7; len: 14; d_gene: TRBD2; v_gene: TRBV6-1; CDR3aa: CASLAGVVEGEQYF; CDR3nt: TGTGCCAGCCTAGCGGGAGTAGTCGAAGGCGAGCAGTACTTC
abundance: many; j_gene: TRBJ1-4; len: 14; d_gene: .; v_gene: TRBV20-1; CDR3aa: CSARLGSWEEKLFF; CDR3nt: TGCAGTGCTAGGCTAGGCTCCTGGGAGGAAAAACTGTTTTTT
abundance: many; j_gene: TRBJ2-2; len: 14; d_gene: .; v_gene: TRBV6-1; CDR3aa: CASSIAGATGELFF; CDR3nt: TGTGCCAGCAGTATAGCAGGGGCCACCGGGGAGCTGTTTTTT